The 32 T cell receptor beta chains given below trace back to one sample, sequenced in a study of breast tumors, draining lymph nodes, adjacent tissues. Axillary draining lymph nodes of breast cancer patients supplied the node samples. Via MiXCR, TCRdb re-called the multiplex PCR reads, giving one row per CDR3 protein. The data show nearly 200,000 distinct CDR3 sequences, with over 25% seen just once and approximately 4.3% held by the top ten. Specimen: axillary lymph node tissue. These TCRs come from a female donor with breast cancer. Some clones in this sample may be carry-over from other donors' samples.

The chain carries TRBV12-3 or TRBV12-4 and TRBJ2-5; D remains unclear. Deletions cut 4 bases from V and 7 bases from J, with 10 bases between. The length of the CDR3 is 12 residues. The chain's CDR3 is CASSSLIGTQYF. The CDR3 region has the DNA TGTGCCAGCAGTTCCTTGATAGGGACCCAGTACTTC.

At least ten counts were recorded for this clonotype. The chain carries TRBV2 and TRBJ1-2, with 9 bases lining up with TRBD1. J lost 8 bases, V lost 8 bases, and 6 bases had no gene match. This CDR3 spans 12 amino acids. Germline V lookup: CDR1 SNHLY, CDR2 FYNNEI. The CDR3: CASGTGRYGYTF. CDR3 DNA: TGTGCCAGCGGGACAGGGCGTTACGGCTACACCTTC.

This clonotype was seen only a few times. A single base separates this from a much larger clone, so it may be a read error. The rearrangement links TRBV11-2 to TRBJ2-7, with 7 bases identical to TRBD2. V was pared by 2 bases and J by 0 bases, with 7 bases of the junction left unmatched. Germline-derived CDR1 and CDR2 are SGHAT and FQNNGV. The CDR3 length is 16 residues. The CDR3 sequence is CASSLRGGPGSYEQYF. The CDR3, as DNA: TGTGCCAGCAGCTTAAGGGGAGGGCCCGGCTCCTACGAGCAGTACTTC.

The chain combines TRBV7-8 with TRBJ2-7; TRBD1 aligns across 8 bases. This CDR3 has 13 residues. Germline lookup yields CDR1 SGHVS and CDR2 FQNEAQ. The ends lost 7 bases at V and 5 bases at J; junction bases unmatched: 7. CDR3 in amino acids: CASTPDRGHEQYF. The CDR3 DNA reads as TGTGCCAGCACACCCGACAGGGGCCACGAGCAGTACTTC.

This clonotype was picked up many times. The V call is TRBV6-5, the J call TRBJ2-1, with D possibly called TRBD1 or TRBD2 (7 bases each). The ends were cut back, 0 bases at V and 4 bases at J, with 16 bases in the middle. Per the germline V gene, CDR1 is MNHEY and CDR2 is SVGAGI. The CDR3 contains 17 residues. The CDR3 DNA sequence: TGTGCCAGCAGTTACTCGAGGGAGGGGGCCTCATACAATGAGCAGTTCTTC. It encodes CASSYSREGASYNEQFF.

This clonotype was seen a few times. V is TRBV28 and J is TRBJ1-5; D is perhaps TRBD1 (5 bases). The CDR3 sequence is 14 residues long. Trimming took 5 bases from V and 7 from J, leaving 15 bases between them. Germline V gene lookup returns CDR1 MDHEN and CDR2 SYDVKM. CDR3 protein: CASSVGGEGQPQHF. CDR3 sequence (DNA): TGTGCCAGCAGTGTCGGGGGGGAGGGCCAGCCCCAGCATTTT. The full variable domain, in which reference TRBV28 and TRBJ1-5 provide the parts outside the CDR3, is DVKVTQSSRYLVKRTGEKVFLECVQDMDHENMFWYRQDPGLGLRLIYFSYDVKMKEKGDIPEGYSVSREKKERFSLILESASTNQTSMYLCASSVGGEGQPQHFGDGTRLSIL.

This clonotype was recorded at least ten times. This chain links TRBV7-9 with TRBJ1-5; D ambiguous. CDR3 length: 13 amino acids. V was cut by 2 bases and J by 7 bases, with 9 bases left in between. Germline CDR1 SEHNR, CDR2 FQNEAQ (reference sequence). The CDR3 DNA reads TGTGCCAGCAGCTTAAGGATGGGCCAGCCCCAGCATTTT. Its protein product is CASSLRMGQPQHF.

This clonotype has only one observation. The chain joins TRBV5-1 to TRBJ1-3; 9 bases fit TRBD1. The CDR3 length is 15 residues. Germline CDR1 SGHRS, CDR2 YFSETQ. V shed 5 bases and J 3 bases; nucleotides not matched to a gene: 6. The CDR3 region is CASRGGQGGGNTIYF. CDR3 in DNA: TGCGCCAGCAGGGGGGGACAGGGCGGTGGAAACACCATATATTTT.

CDR3 protein: CASSKDRGGSGNTIYF. The CDR3 nucleotides are TGTGCCAGCAGCAAGGACAGGGGAGGGAGTGGAAACACCATATATTTT. The rearrangement joins TRBV11-2 to TRBJ1-3; TRBD1 aligns across 9 bases. V shed 5 bases, J shed 3 bases, and the junction held 8 bases outside the gene matches. Per germline, CDR1 SGHAT and CDR2 FQNNGV. CDR3 length: 16 residues. The full variable domain, its missing parts supplied by reference TRBV11-2 and TRBJ1-3, is EAGVAQSPRYKIIEKRQSVAFWCNPISGHATLYWYQQILGQGPKLLIQFQNNGVVDDSQLPKDRFSAERLKGVDSTLKIQPAKLEDSAVYLCASSKDRGGSGNTIYFGEGSWLTVV.

This clonotype came up many times. The J gene is TRBJ2-1, the V gene TRBV14; D not resolved. V was shortened by 0 bases and J by 7 bases, with 7 bases between the two germline ends. Germline V lookup: CDR1 SGHDN, CDR2 FVKESK. CDR3 length equals 13 residues. CDR3: CASSQEFGNEQFF. CDR3 bases: TGTGCCAGCAGCCAAGAATTCGGGAATGAGCAGTTCTTC.

This chain links TRBV28 with TRBJ2-1; 7 bases line up with TRBD2. CDR1 MDHEN and CDR2 SYDVKM come from the germline V gene. Trimming at V came to 3 bases and at J to 7 bases, leaving 12 bases not matched to a gene. The CDR3 sequence is 16 residues long. The CDR3 nucleotides are TGTGCCAGCAGTTTCTCCCAACCCCCGGGGGGAAATGAGCAGTTCTTC. Amino acids: CASSFSQPPGGNEQFF.

This clonotype was found many times. The chain is built from TRBV20-1 and TRBJ1-5; D remains ambiguous. V dropped 3 bases and J dropped 4 bases, with 13 bases sitting between them. CDR1 is DFQATT and CDR2 is SNEGSKA in the germline V gene (reference sequence). The CDR3 sequence is 14 residues long. CDR3 sequence reads: CSARDGRDNQPQHF. The CDR3 DNA sequence: TGCAGTGCTAGGGACGGACGGGATAATCAGCCCCAGCATTTT.

This clonotype was counted between two and nine times. The CDR3 DNA reads as TGTGCCAGCAGCGTAAGGGGACTAGCGGGAGGGCTATTGAAGTACAATGAGCAGTTCTTC. This encodes CASSVRGLAGGLLKYNEQFF. V gene TRBV28 combines with J gene TRBJ2-1, with 16 bases lining up with TRBD2. V was clipped by 6 bases and J by 4 bases; unmatched bases: 15. Germline V gene sequence: CDR1 MDHEN, CDR2 SYDVKM. CDR3 size: 20 residues.

This clonotype has just a few counts. V and J are TRBV28 and TRBJ2-1; 13 bases are a match to TRBD2. The V and J ends lost 11 bases and 6 bases, in that order; junction bases with no gene match: 4. This CDR3 comprises 13 residues. Germline V gene data show CDR1 as MDHEN and CDR2 as SYDVKM. The CDR3 is CAGGLAGSNEQFF. The CDR3 DNA sequence: TGTGCCGGGGGACTAGCGGGGAGCAATGAGCAGTTCTTC.

This sequence joins TRBV7-3 and TRBJ2-7, with TRBD2 matching 7 bases. From germline, CDR1 is SGHTA and CDR2 FQGTGA. The CDR3 runs 16 residues. Unmatched junction bases numbered 7, after V lost 0 bases and J lost 2 bases. The CDR3 nucleotides read TGTGCCAGCAGCTTAACTCAAGCGGGGCCTACCTACGAGCAGTACTTC. Translating it yields CASSLTQAGPTYEQYF.

The chain has TRBV10-3 and TRBJ1-4; 10 bases are a match to TRBD1. Per germline, CDR1 ENHRY and CDR2 SYGVKD. Trimming removed 2 bases from V and 1 base from J; junction bases left unmatched: 4. This CDR3 region has 17 residues. The CDR3 spells CAISERTGGRTNEKLFF. CDR3 in DNA: TGTGCCATCAGTGAGAGGACAGGGGGTAGAACTAATGAAAAACTGTTTTTT.

This clonotype was observed many times. The rearrangement joins TRBV4-1 to TRBJ2-3; 9 nucleotides agree with TRBD2. V was clipped by 5 bases and J by 1 base; unmatched bases: 7. The CDR3 has 16 amino acids. From germline, CDR1 is MGHRA and CDR2 YSYEKL. CDR3 coding DNA: TGCGCCAGCAGCAACTACGAGCGGGGGGGCACAGATACGCAGTATTTT. Translation gives CASSNYERGGTDTQYF.

Ten or more counts support this clonotype. This sequence joins TRBV7-3 and TRBJ1-2, with 10 bases identical to TRBD1. The V gene's germline CDR1 is SGHTA and CDR2 FQGTGA. The V and J ends lost 5 bases and 3 bases, in that order; junction bases with no gene match: 3. The CDR3 extends over 14 amino acids. This CDR3 reads CASSLTGGDYGYTF. The CDR3 DNA follows: TGTGCCAGCAGCCTGACAGGGGGCGACTATGGCTACACCTTC.

This clonotype was seen at least ten times. CDR3 in DNA: TGTGCCAGCAGCCAGGGGGGACAGGAGATTTATGGCTACACCTTC. Translating gives CASSQGGQEIYGYTF. The chain is built from TRBV4-2 and TRBJ1-2; 8 nucleotides align to TRBD1. V shed 3 bases, J shed 5 bases, and the junction held 8 bases outside the gene matches. In germline, CDR1 is LGHNA, CDR2 YNFKEQ. This CDR3 has 15 residues.

This clonotype occurred many times. V and J are TRBV6-6 and TRBJ2-5; D gene unclear. CDR1 and CDR2 (germline): MNHNY, SVGAGI (reference sequence). Deletions cut 7 bases from V and 5 bases from J, with 8 bases between. This CDR3 spans 11 amino acids. The CDR3 sequence is CASKESETQYF. The CDR3, as DNA: TGTGCCAGCAAAGAATCGGAGACCCAGTACTTC.

The gene calls are TRBV7-2 and TRBJ2-7; 7 bases align to TRBD1. Trimming cost V 6 bases and J 1 base; bases outside gene matches: 6. Per the germline V gene, CDR1 is SGHTA and CDR2 is FQGNSA. CDR3 length equals 14 residues. The CDR3 is CASRAPGQSYEQYF. The CDR3 bases are TGTGCCAGCAGAGCCCCGGGACAGTCCTACGAGCAGTACTTC. The full variable domain, in which reference TRBV7-2 and TRBJ2-7 provide the parts outside the CDR3, is GAGVSQSPSNKVTEKGKDVELRCDPISGHTALYWYRQSLGQGLEFLIYFQGNSAPDKSGLPSDRFSAERTGGSVSTLTIQRTQQEDSAVYLCASRAPGQSYEQYFGPGTRLTVT.

A remark on this clonotype: A read error is possible here, since a much larger clone lies one base away. The chain recombines TRBV12-3 or TRBV12-4 with TRBJ2-5; tentative D call: TRBD2 (5 bases). The CDR3 runs to 14 residues. V gave up 6 bases and J gave up 7 bases, with 18 bases separating them. The CDR3: CASRSTEEEVTQYF. Written as DNA, the CDR3 is TGTGCCAGCAGGAGCACCGAGGAGGAAGTGACCCAGTACTTC.

The V call is TRBV4-3, the J call TRBJ1-2; D is perhaps TRBD1 (6 bases). This CDR3 has 16 residues. Germline V gene lookup returns CDR1 LGHNA and CDR2 YSLEER. V lost 5 bases and J lost 7, with 23 bases in between. The CDR3, as DNA: TGCGCCAGCAGCTACTCGGGACACACGGGGATCTCTGGCTACACCTTC. Translation gives CASSYSGHTGISGYTF.

In its sample, this clonotype was seen many times. The chain couples TRBV11-2 to TRBJ2-2, with 11 bases matching TRBD1. Looked up from germline, CDR1 is SGHAT and CDR2 is FQNNGV. The CDR3 is 17 amino acids. V dropped 1 base and J dropped 5; count of bases not matched to a gene: 6. For the CDR3, the DNA is TGTGCCAGCAGCTTAGCCGGACAGGGGGCTGGGACCGGGGAGCTGTTTTTT. This sequence encodes CASSLAGQGAGTGELFF.

The V call is TRBV24-1, the J call TRBJ2-1; 12 bases align to TRBD2. With V trimmed by 12 bases and J by 2 bases, 7 bases remained unmatched. The CDR3 is 15 residues long. The germline V gene encodes CDR1 KGHDR and CDR2 SFDVKD. CDR3 amino acids: CASPRLAGAYNEQFF. In DNA form, the CDR3 reads TGTGCCTCCCCCCGACTAGCGGGAGCCTACAATGAGCAGTTCTTC.

The J gene is TRBJ2-7, the V gene TRBV20-1; 14 nucleotides align to TRBD2. Germline CDR1 reads DFQATT; CDR2 reads SNEGSKA (reference sequence). The CDR3 has 17 amino acids. After removal of 6 bases from V and 2 bases from J, the junction contained 12 bases not matched to a gene. The CDR3 region is CSATGLAGGLSTYEQYF. DNA for the CDR3: TGCAGTGCAACTGGACTAGCGGGGGGCCTTAGCACCTACGAGCAGTACTTC.

This clonotype was observed at least ten times. A junction end diverges from the germline sequence, so it may reflect a read error. The J gene is TRBJ1-2, the V gene TRBV3-1; D might be TRBD1 (5 bases). The CDR3 is 11 residues long. The germline V gene encodes CDR1 LGHDT and CDR2 YNNKEL (reference sequence). The CDR3 region is CASSQGSGRNF. Written as DNA, the CDR3 is TGTGCCAGCAGCCAAGGGTCGGGGCGAAACTTC.

The chain has TRBV5-1 and TRBJ1-4; 8 nucleotides align to TRBD1. The trim removed 4 bases at V and 5 bases at J, leaving 10 bases unmatched. Germline lookup yields CDR1 SGHRS and CDR2 YFSETQ. CDR3 length: 16 amino acids. The CDR3, as DNA: TGCGCCAGCAGCGGCGACAGGGGCTCTGGGAATGAAAAACTGTTTTTT. Amino acid sequence: CASSGDRGSGNEKLFF.

The table lists this clonotype with a few counts. This sequence may be a read error, since a much larger clone differs from it by one base. V is TRBV12-3 or TRBV12-4 and J is TRBJ1-3; D ambiguous. The CDR3 is 15 residues long. V lost 1 base, J lost 0 bases, and 7 bases lay in between. CDR3 sequence: CASSLVLGSGNTIYF. CDR3 nucleotides: TGTGCCAGCAGTTTAGTGCTGGGCTCTGGAAACACCATATATTTT.

The chain uses TRBV10-1 and TRBJ2-3; TRBD2 aligns across 10 bases. The CDR3 loop spans 15 amino acids. The V gene's germline CDR1 is WNHNN and CDR2 SYGVQD (reference sequence). With 4 bases clipped from V and 1 base from J, the junction kept 2 bases outside the gene matches. The CDR3 DNA is TGCGCCAGCAGTGGGGGGACTAGCGGCACAGATACGCAGTATTTT. It yields the protein CASSGGTSGTDTQYF.

This clonotype was detected only a few times. The V call is TRBV6-5, the J call TRBJ2-1; D remains ambiguous. This CDR3 region has 13 residues. The V end was cut by 7 bases, the J end by 7 bases, with 14 bases between. Germline CDR1 and CDR2: MNHEY and SVGAGI. CDR3 sequence reads: CASKRPPWNEQFF. CDR3 DNA sequence: TGTGCCAGCAAGCGCCCGCCGTGGAATGAGCAGTTCTTC.

This clonotype has at least ten counts. V is TRBV19 and J is TRBJ1-5; TRBD1 matches at 9 bases. J was trimmed by 6 bases and V by 4 bases; bases with no gene match: 16. Germline CDR1 reads LNHDA; CDR2 reads SQIVND (reference sequence). The CDR3 sequence is 18 residues long. CDR3 amino acids: CASSSGQGSFPSPQPQHF. The CDR3 DNA reads as TGTGCCAGTAGTAGTGGACAGGGGAGTTTCCCATCGCCTCAGCCCCAGCATTTT.